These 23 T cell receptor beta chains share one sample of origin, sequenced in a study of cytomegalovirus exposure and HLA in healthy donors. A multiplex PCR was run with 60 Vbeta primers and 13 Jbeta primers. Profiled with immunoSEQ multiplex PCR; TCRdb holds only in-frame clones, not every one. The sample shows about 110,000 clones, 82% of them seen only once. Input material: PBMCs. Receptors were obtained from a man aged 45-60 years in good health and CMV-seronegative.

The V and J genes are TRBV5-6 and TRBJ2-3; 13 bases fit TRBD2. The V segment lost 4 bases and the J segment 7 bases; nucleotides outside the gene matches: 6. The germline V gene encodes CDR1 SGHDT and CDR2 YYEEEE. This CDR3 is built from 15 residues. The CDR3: CASSPLAGGPNTQYF. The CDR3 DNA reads TGTGCCAGCAGCCCACTAGCGGGGGGGCCGAATACGCAGTATTTT. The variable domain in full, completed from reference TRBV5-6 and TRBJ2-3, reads DAGVTQSPTHLIKTRGQQVTLRCSPKSGHDTVSWYQQALGQGPQFIFQYYEEEERQRGNFPDRFSGHQFPNYSSELNVNALLLGDSALYLCASSPLAGGPNTQYFGPGTRLTVL.

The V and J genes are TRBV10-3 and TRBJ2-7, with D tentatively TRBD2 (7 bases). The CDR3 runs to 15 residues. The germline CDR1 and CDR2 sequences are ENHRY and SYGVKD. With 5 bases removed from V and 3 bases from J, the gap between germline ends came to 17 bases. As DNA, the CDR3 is TGTGCCATCAGTCCCGCGGGGGCTCAACGCTACGAGCAGTACGTC. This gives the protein CAISPAGAQRYEQYV.

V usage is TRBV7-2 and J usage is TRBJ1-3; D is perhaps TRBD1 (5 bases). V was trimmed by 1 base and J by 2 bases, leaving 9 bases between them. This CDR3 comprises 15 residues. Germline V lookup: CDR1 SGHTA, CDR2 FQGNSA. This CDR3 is CASSLDRGAGNTIYF. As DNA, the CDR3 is TGTGCCAGCAGCTTAGATCGGGGGGCTGGAAACACCATATATTTT.

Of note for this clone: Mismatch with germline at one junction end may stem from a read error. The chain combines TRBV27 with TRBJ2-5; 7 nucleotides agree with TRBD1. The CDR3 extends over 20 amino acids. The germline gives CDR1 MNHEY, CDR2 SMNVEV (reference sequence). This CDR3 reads CVSSPTDLDRALWYQETQYF. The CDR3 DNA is TGTGTCAGCAGTCCAACCGACCTCGACAGGGCCCTTTGGTACCAAGAGACCCAGTACTTC.

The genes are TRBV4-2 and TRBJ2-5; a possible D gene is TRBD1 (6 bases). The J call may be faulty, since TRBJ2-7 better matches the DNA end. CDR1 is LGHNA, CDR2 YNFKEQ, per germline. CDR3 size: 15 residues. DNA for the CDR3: TGTGCCAGCAGCCAAGATCCAGGGGTTCTGGGCGAGCAGTACTTC. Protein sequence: CASSQDPGVLGEQYF.

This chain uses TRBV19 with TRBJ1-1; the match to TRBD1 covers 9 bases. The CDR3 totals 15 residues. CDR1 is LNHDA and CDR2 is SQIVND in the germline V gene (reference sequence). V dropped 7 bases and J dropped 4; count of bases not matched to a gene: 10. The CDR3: CASKDTGGDVTEAFF. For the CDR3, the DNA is TGTGCCAGTAAGGATACAGGGGGCGATGTCACTGAAGCTTTCTTT.

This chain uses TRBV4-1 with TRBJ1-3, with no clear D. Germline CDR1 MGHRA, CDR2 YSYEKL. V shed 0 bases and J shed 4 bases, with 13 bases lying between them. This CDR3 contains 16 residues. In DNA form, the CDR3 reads TGCGCCAGCAGCCAAGAGAGTCGGCCGGGGGGAAACACCATATATTTT. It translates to CASSQESRPGGNTIYF.

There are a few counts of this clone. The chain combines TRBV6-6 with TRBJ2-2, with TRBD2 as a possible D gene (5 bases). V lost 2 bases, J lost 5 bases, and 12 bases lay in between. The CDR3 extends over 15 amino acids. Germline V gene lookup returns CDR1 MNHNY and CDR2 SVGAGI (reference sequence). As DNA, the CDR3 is TGTGCCAGCAGTTACGGGCTCGGGGTTACCGGGGAGCTGTTTTTT. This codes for CASSYGLGVTGELFF.

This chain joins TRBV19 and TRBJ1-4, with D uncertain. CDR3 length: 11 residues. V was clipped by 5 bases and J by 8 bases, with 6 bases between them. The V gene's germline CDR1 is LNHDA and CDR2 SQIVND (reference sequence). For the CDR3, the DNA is TGTGCCAGTAGTTTGAGGGAAAAACTGTTTTTT. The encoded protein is CASSLREKLFF.

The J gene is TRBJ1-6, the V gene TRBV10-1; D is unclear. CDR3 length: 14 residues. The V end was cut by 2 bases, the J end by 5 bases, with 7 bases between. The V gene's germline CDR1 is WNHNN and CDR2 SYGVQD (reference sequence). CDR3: CASSEDINNSPLHF. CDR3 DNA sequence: TGCGCCAGCAGTGAGGACATAAATAATTCACCCCTCCACTTT.

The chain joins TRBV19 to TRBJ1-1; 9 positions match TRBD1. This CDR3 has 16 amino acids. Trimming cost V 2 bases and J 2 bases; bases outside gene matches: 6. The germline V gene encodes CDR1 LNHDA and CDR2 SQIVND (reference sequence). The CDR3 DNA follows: TGTGCCAGTAGTATACGACAGGGGGGGATCAACACTGAAGCTTTCTTT. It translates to CASSIRQGGINTEAFF.

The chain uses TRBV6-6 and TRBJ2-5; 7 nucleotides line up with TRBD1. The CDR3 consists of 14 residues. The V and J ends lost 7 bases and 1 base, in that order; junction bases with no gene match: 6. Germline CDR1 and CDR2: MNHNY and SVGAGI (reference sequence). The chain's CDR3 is CASTATGSQETQYF. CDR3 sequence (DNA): TGTGCCAGCACCGCGACAGGGAGCCAAGAGACCCAGTACTTC.

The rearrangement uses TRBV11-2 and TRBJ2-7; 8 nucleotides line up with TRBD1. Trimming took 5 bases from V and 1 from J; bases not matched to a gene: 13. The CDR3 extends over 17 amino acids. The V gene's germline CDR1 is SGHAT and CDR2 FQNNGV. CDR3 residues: CASSPLSRQGRSYEQYV. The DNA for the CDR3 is TGTGCCAGCAGCCCCCTATCGAGACAGGGGAGGTCCTACGAGCAGTACGTC.

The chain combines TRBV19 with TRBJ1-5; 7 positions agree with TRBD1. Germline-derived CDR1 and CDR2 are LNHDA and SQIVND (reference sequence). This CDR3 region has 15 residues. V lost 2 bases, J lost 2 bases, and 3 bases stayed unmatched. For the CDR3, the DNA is TGTGCCAGTAGTATAAGTACAGGGGGCAATCAGCCCCAGCATTTT. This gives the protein CASSISTGGNQPQHF.

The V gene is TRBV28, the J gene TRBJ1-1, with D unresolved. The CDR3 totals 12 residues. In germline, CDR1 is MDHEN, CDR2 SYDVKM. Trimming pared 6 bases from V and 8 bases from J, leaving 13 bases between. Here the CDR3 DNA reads TGTGCCAGCAGCCCATCGCCCCGGGAAGCTTTCTTT. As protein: CASSPSPREAFF.

The CDR3 sequence is CASKSSGQGNNEQFF. CDR3 nucleotides: TGTGCCAGTAAGAGTTCGGGACAGGGGAACAATGAGCAGTTCTTC. The chain carries TRBV28 and TRBJ2-1; TRBD1 agrees at 10 bases. Per germline, CDR1 MDHEN and CDR2 SYDVKM. Losses at the gene ends were 9 bases for V and 5 bases for J; bases not matched to a gene: 10. This CDR3 is 15 amino acids long.

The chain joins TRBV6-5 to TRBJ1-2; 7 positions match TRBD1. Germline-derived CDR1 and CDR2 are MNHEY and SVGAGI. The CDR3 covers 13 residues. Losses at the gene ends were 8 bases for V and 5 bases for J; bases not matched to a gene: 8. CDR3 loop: CASGGTALYGYTF. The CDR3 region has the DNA TGTGCCAGCGGGGGGACAGCCTTATATGGCTACACCTTC.

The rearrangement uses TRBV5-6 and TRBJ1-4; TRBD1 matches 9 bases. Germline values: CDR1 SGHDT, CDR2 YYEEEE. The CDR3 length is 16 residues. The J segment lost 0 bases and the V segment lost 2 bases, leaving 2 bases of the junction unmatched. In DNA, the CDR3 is TGTGCCAGCAGCTTACAGGGGGCATCAACTAATGAAAAACTGTTTTTT. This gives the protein CASSLQGASTNEKLFF.

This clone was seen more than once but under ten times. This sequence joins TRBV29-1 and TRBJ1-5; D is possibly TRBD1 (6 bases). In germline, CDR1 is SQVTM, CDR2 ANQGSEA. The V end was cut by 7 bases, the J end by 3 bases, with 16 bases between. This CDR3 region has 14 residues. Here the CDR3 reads CSAKGVGLNQPQHF. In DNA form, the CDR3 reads TGCAGCGCTAAGGGGGTAGGACTCAATCAGCCCCAGCATTTT.

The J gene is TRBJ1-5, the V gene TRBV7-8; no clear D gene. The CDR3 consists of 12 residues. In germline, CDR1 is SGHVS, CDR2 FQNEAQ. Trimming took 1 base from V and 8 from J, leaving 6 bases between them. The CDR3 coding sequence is TGTGCCAGCAGCTTAGACGCGGAGCCCCAGCATTTT. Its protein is CASSLDAEPQHF. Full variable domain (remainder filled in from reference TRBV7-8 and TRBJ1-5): GAGVSQSPRYKVAKRGQDVALRCDPISGHVSLFWYQQALGQGPEFLTYFQNEAQLDKSGLPSDRFFAERPEGSVSTLKIQRTQQEDSAVYLCASSLDAEPQHFGDGTRLSIL.

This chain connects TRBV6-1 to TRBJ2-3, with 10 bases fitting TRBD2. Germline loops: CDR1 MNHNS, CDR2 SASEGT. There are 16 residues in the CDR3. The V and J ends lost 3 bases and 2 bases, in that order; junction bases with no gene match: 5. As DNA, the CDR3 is TGTGCCAGCAGTGATAGCGGGGGGTCATACACAGATACGCAGTATTTT. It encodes CASSDSGGSYTDTQYF.

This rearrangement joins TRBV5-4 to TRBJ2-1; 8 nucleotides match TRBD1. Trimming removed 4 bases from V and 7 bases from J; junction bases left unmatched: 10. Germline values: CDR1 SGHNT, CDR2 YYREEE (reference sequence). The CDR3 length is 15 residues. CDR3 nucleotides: TGTGCCAGCAGCGACCCGACAGGGGCCGCGAATGAGCAGTTCTTC. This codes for CASSDPTGAANEQFF.

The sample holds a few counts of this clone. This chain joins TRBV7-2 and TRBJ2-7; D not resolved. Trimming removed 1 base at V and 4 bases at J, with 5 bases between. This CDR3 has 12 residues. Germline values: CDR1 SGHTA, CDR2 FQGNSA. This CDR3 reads CASSLGEYEQYF. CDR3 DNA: TGTGCCAGCAGCTTAGGCGAATACGAGCAGTACTTC.